This T cell receptor (beta chain) was identified during a study of long-term antiretroviral therapy in people with HIV. Turning to the study itself: Earliest sampling preceded the 2015 immediate-ART recommendation by about a decade.

Study outcomes and limitations: ART adherence, viral resistance and therapy changes went unrecorded. Post-ART, diversity grew, though it stayed under transplant donor control levels.

As for this clone: No antigen is known for it.

V trimming: 4 bases; J trimming: 2 bases; junction bases outside the gene matches: 1. This CDR3 spans 14 amino acids. Germline V gene sequence: CDR1 SGHAT, CDR2 FQNNGV. Version v3.0 of the immunoSEQ assay ran at survey level. Sequencing was designed to cover roughly 40,000-50,000 T-cell genomes in each sample. Clones were sequenced by immunoSEQ multiplex PCR, and TCRdb holds only the in-frame ones, with some missing. Among roughly 5,000 clones listed, about three quarters were seen once. The source material was unsorted PBMCs, sampled 1.8 years before starting antiretroviral therapy. The chain is built from TRBV11-2 and TRBJ2-7; 11 nucleotides agree with TRBD1. The sequence was obtained from a man between 35 and 55 years old with HIV. The CDR3 nucleotides are TGTGCCAGCAGCTGGGGACAGGGGGCCTACGAGCAGTACTTC. This codes for CASSWGQGAYEQYF.